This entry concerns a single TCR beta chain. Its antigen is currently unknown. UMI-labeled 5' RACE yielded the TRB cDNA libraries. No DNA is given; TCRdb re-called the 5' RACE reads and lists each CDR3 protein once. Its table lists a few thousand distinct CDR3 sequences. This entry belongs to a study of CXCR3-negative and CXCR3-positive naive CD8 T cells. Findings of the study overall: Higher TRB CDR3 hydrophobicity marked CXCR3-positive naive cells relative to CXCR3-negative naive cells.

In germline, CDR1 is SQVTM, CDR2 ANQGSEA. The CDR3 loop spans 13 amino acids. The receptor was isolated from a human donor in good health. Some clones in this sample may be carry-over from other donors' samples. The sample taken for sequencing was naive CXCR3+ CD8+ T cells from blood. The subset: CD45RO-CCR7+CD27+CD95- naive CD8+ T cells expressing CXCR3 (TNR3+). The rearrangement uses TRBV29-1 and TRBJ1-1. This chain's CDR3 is CSVEEGVGTEAFF.